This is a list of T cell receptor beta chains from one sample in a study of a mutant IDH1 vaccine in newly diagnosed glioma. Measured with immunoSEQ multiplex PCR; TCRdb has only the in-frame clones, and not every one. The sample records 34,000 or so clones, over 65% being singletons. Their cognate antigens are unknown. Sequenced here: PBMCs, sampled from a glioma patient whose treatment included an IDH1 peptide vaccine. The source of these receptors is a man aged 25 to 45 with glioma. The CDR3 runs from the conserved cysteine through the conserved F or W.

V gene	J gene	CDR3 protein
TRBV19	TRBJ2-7	CASSLIAGGSYEQYF
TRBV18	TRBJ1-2	CASSEYRVGGYTF
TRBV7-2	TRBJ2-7	CASLDLRSSYEQYF
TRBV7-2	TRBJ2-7	CASSLSGPGDEQYF
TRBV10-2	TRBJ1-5	CASTADISNQPQHF
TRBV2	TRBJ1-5	CASSSDSLGNQPQHF
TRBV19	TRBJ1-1	CASSIDQITGDRAFF
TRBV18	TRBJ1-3	CASSPTDSGGVIYF
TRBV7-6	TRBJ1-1	CASSLAEAEGSEAFF
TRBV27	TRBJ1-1	CASSQTGVGTEAFF
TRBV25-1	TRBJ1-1	CATRTGNTEAFF
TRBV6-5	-	CASTPGLGWYEQYF
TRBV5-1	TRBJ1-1	CASSRGTANTEAFF
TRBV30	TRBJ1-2	CAWSRTGRVYGYTF
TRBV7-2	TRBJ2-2	CASSLMSGPGELFF
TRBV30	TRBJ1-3	CAWKGTGNTIYF
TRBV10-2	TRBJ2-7	CASSEGTALYEQYF
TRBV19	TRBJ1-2	CASTPGQDYGYTF
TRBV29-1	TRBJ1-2	CSVALPGGYTF
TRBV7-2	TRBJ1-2	CASSFVYGYTF
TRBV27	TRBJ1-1	CASSFMPADGNTEAFF
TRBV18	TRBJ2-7	CASSLAGTGGPGLGEQYF
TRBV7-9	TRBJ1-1	CASSLAGGPLEAFF
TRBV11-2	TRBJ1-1	CASSLDRGQGVGTEAFF
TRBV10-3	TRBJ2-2	CAISESNTGELFF
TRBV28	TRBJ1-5	CASSFGDREVQPQHF
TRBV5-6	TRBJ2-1	CASSLDAGARNEQFF
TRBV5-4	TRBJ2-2	CASSLVGVNTGELFF
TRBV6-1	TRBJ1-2	CASRATGNSNYGYTF
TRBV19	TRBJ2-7	CASSITWGYEQYF
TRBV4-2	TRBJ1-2	CASSQDRGGGGYGYTF
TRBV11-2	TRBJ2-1	CASSDPGTGVSNEQFF
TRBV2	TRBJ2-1	CASSTGIAGGPGEQFF
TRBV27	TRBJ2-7	CASSLLGFGATYEQYF
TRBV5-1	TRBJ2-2	CASSLDSGGNTGELFF